The clone carrying this T cell receptor beta chain was detected a few times. Its antigen is unidentified. The data were taken from a study of T cell repertoires in cytomegalovirus infection. V lost 0 bases and J 3 bases, leaving 9 bases between the germline ends. CDR1 and CDR2 (germline): SGHNT, YYREEE (reference sequence). The CDR3 covers 14 residues. TCRdb fed the reads into MiXCR, producing one record per CDR3 protein. The data contain around 900,000 distinct CDR3 sequences, around 30% of them singletons. This sequence was found in a human donor in good health (CMV status not recorded). Some clones in this sample may be carry-over from other donors' samples. The source was cultured CD8+ T cells from PBMCs, collected from culture after CMV antigen stimulation. The chain is built from TRBV5-4 and TRBJ1-2; perhaps TRBD1 as D (5 bases). In DNA, the CDR3 is TGTGCCAGCAGCTTGGGACAGCAAGACTATGGCTACACCTTC. This codes for CASSLGQQDYGYTF.